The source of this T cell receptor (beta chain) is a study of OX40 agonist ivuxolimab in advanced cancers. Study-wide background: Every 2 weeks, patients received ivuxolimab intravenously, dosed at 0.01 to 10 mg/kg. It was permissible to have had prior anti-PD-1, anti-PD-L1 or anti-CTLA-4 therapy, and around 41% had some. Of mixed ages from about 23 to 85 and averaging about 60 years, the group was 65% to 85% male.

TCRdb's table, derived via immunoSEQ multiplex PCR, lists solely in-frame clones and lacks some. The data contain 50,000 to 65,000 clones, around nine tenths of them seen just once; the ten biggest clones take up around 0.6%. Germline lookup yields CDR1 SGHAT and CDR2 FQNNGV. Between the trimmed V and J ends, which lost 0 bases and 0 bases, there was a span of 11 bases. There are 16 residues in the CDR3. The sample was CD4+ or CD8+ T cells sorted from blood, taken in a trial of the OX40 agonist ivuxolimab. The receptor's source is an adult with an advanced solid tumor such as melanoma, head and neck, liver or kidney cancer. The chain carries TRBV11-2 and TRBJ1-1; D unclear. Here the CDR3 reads CASSLDRPILNTEAFF. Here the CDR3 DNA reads TGTGCCAGCAGCTTAGACAGGCCCATATTGAACACTGAAGCTTTCTTT.